The clone carrying this T cell receptor (beta chain) occurred many times. The antigen remains unidentified. The CDR3 loop spans 13 amino acids. V dropped 2 bases and J dropped 6 bases, with 9 bases sitting between them. TCR beta CDR3 region amplification was performed from RNA transcripts. Carried out on the TCR CDR3, a first-round RT-PCR used the HTBI primer set. TCRdb re-called the multiplex PCR reads with MiXCR, one entry per CDR3 protein. The table lists some 200,000 distinct CDR3 sequences, roughly 17% of them singletons. The data stem from a study of T cells in Graves' hyperthyroidism and ophthalmopathy. Whole-study findings and limits: A model of 13 V-J pairs discriminated ophthalmopathy from stable hyperthyroidism.

Sequences were obtained from blood. The receptor's source is a man in his fifties with Graves' hyperthyroidism. V usage is TRBV12-3 or TRBV12-4 and J usage is TRBJ2-3, with D tentatively TRBD2 (6 bases). CDR3: CASSLLRGDTQYF. The CDR3 DNA reads TGTGCCAGCAGTTTACTTCGGGGGGATACGCAGTATTTT.